Listed here is a single TCR beta chain. This specimen belongs to a study of memory CD4+ T cells and cytomegalovirus serostatus. Study in general: Donors were healthy Belgian adults, about ten CMV seropositive and around 24 seronegative.

Single viable CD3+CD4+CD8-CD45RO+ cells were sorted as the memory CD4+ T cells. In the original analysis: Out-of-frame sequences were removed, leaving around 2.2 million distinct TCRbeta sequences. Repertoires were generated with immunoSEQ multiplex PCR, while TCRdb's copy carries only in-frame clones and drops some. The V and J calls and the clone size are those of that table, but D and trimming were determined from the DNA. This sample has more than 45,000 clones, with about 70% found just once. Germline CDR1 reads MNHNS; CDR2 reads SASEGT. The CDR3 covers 15 residues. Trimming removed 6 bases at V and 0 bases at J, with 13 bases between.

The sequence was obtained from an adult in good health and CMV-seropositive. This rearrangement joins TRBV6-1 to TRBJ2-3; a possible D gene is TRBD1 (6 bases). The source material was memory CD4+ T cells from blood. CDR3 sequence (DNA): TGTGCCAGCAGGGCCACGACAGGTAGCACAGATACGCAGTATTTT. This encodes CASRATTGSTDTQYF.